There are many counts of the clone carrying this TCR beta chain. Its target is not known. The same CDR3 also results from other DNA sequences found in this sample. Prior to thyroid surgery, none of the patients had received any treatment. This entry is derived from a study of metastatic and nonmetastatic thyroid tumors. Study details: Malignant thyroid and benign thyroid patients provided blood and tumor or nodule tissue whose repertoires were compared. Study observations and caveats: The reported finding was significantly higher TCR beta diversity in malignant thyroid tumors relative to benign nodules, in blood and tumor.

The authors' processing: The study took CDR3 differences across clinicopathological groups and made a distant-metastasis classifier for papillary thyroid cancer from them. TCRdb reanalyzed the PCR reads via MiXCR. What appears here as the V and J calls and clone size reflects TCRdb's work, not the paper's. The table shows about 20,000 clones, with approximately 29% occurring only once. The CDR3 loop spans 14 amino acids. Germline CDR1 is SNHLY and CDR2 is FYNNEI. The V segment lost 3 bases and the J segment 8 bases; nucleotides outside the gene matches: 7. This receptor was taken from a male donor with papillary thyroid cancer or a benign thyroid nodule (not recorded which). Some clones in this sample may be carry-over from other donors' samples. V usage is TRBV2 and J usage is TRBJ2-1; 7 bases fit TRBD2. Sample: tumor tissue. CDR3 sequence (DNA): TGTGCCAGCAGTGACGGGTCTAGCGGCGATGAGCAGTTCTTC. The encoded protein is CASSDGSSGDEQFF.